The following is a TCR beta chain sequence with its context. The antigen remains undetermined. This entry is derived from a study of shared clonotypes between healthy human individuals. General study findings and limits: Sampling covered nothing but blood. Tissue TCR repertoires likely differ from those found in blood. Represented diversity, genetic and exposure-history alike, was limited by few donors. Non-shared clonotypes displayed generation probabilities falling below those of clonotypes present in all four donors.

Method: immunoSEQ multiplex PCR; TCRdb's copy keeps in-frame clones and lacks some. This repertoire shows about 2.4 million clones, 93% found once; its top ten account for around 0.37%. Donors, healthy HIV-negative adults, lacked recent acute infections or vaccinations. The receptor's source is a man in his late teens or twenties in good health. Some clones in this sample may be carry-over from other donors' samples. Input material: naive CD4+ T cells from PBMCs. Subset reported: CD45RA+ positively selected.

The CDR3 DNA is TGTGCCAGCAGTTTATGGGGAACCTCCTATAATTCACCCCTCCACTTT. This translates into CASSLWGTSYNSPLHF. The chain joins TRBV28 to TRBJ1-6; D not certain. CDR1 and CDR2 (germline): MDHEN, SYDVKM. Between the trimmed V and J ends, which lost 0 bases and 0 bases, there was a span of 6 bases. This CDR3 spans 16 amino acids.